Following are 23 T cell receptor beta chains from one sample sequenced in a study of blood T cell repertoires in COVID-19. Assay used: immunoSEQ multiplex PCR; TCRdb lists only in-frame clones, some missing. The top ten clones hold 5.9% of a sample with some 200,000 clones, approximately 84% of them seen once. Sequenced material: peripheral blood. The receptors derive from a man at least 80 years old with acute or convalescent COVID-19.

The DNA for the CDR3 is TGCGCCAGCAGCCAATGGGCGACTAGCGGGAGGGGCAATGAGCAGTTCTTC. Residues: CASSQWATSGRGNEQFF. The chain uses TRBV5-1 and TRBJ2-1; 14 nucleotides agree with TRBD2. This CDR3 is built from 17 residues. CDR1 is SGHRS, CDR2 YFSETQ, per germline. V was pared by 4 bases and J by 6 bases, with 9 bases of the junction left unmatched.

Concerning this clone itself: In the same sample, other DNA sequences code for this CDR3. The chain combines TRBV5-1 with TRBJ2-3; a possible D gene is TRBD2 (7 bases). V gave up 2 bases and J gave up 4 bases, with 11 bases separating them. Germline V gene sequence: CDR1 SGHRS, CDR2 YFSETQ. This CDR3 is 14 amino acids long. In DNA form, the CDR3 reads TGCGCCAGCAGCTTAGGGGGAGGGGCAGATACGCAGTATTTT. It specifies CASSLGGGADTQYF. Based on the CDR3 plus reference TRBV5-1 and TRBJ2-3, the full variable domain is KAGVTQTPRYLIKTRGQQVTLSCSPISGHRSVSWYQQTPGQGLQFLFEYFSETQRNKGNFPGRFSGRQFSNSRSEMNVSTLELGDSALYLCASSLGGGADTQYFGPGTRLTVL.

This chain uses TRBV18 with TRBJ1-1, with a possible D match to TRBD1 (5 bases). The CDR3 is made up of 16 amino acids. V lost 1 base to trimming and J lost 1 base, with 13 bases between them. Germline lookup yields CDR1 KGHSH and CDR2 LQKENI. CDR3 bases: TGTGCCAGCTCACCACGGGACGCGGGGACGAACACTGAAGCTTTCTTT. The encoded protein is CASSPRDAGTNTEAFF.

The chain joins TRBV7-9 to TRBJ2-7; 10 bases map to TRBD1. Germline CDR1 SEHNR, CDR2 FQNEAQ (reference sequence). V shed 5 bases, J shed 5 bases, and the junction held 9 bases outside the gene matches. The CDR3 has 15 residues. For the CDR3, the DNA is TGTGCCAGCAGCGAAGTAGGGACAGGGGCTCACGAGCAGTACTTC. Its translation: CASSEVGTGAHEQYF. Drawing the rest from reference TRBV7-9 and TRBJ2-7, the complete variable domain is DTGVSQNPRHKITKRGQNVTFRCDPISEHNRLYWYRQTLGQGPEFLTYFQNEAQLEKSRLLSDRFSAERPKGSFSTLEIQRTEQGDSAMYLCASSEVGTGAHEQYFGPGTRLTVT.

In its sample, this clone was seen once. The chain uses TRBV19 and TRBJ2-7, with 9 bases identical to TRBD1. Germline loops: CDR1 LNHDA, CDR2 SQIVND (reference sequence). This CDR3 is 15 amino acids long. Trimming at V came to 6 bases and at J to 3 bases, leaving 9 bases not matched to a gene. CDR3 loop: CASRRSGQGNYEQYF. DNA for the CDR3: TGTGCCAGTAGGAGAAGCGGACAGGGGAACTACGAGCAGTACTTC.

On this clone itself: Other DNA sequences in the sample encode the same CDR3. The V gene is TRBV30, the J gene TRBJ1-3; the D gene is possibly TRBD1 (5 bases). Trimming left V 2 bases short and J 0 bases short, with 5 bases between. Germline V lookup: CDR1 GTSNPN, CDR2 SVGIG (reference sequence). The CDR3 is 13 residues long. The CDR3 region has the DNA TGTGCCTGGAGTAGGGGCTCTGGAAACACCATATATTTT. Amino acid sequence: CAWSRGSGNTIYF.

The chain employs TRBV5-4 and TRBJ1-2; TRBD1 agrees at 8 bases. The V gene end was trimmed by 0 bases and the J gene end by 5 bases; junction bases not matched to a gene: 9. The germline V gene encodes CDR1 SGHNT and CDR2 YYREEE (reference sequence). The CDR3 is 16 amino acids. CDR3 amino acids: CASSLALGTGGYGYTF. CDR3 sequence (DNA): TGTGCCAGCAGCTTGGCTCTAGGGACAGGCGGATATGGCTACACCTTC. The variable domain in full, with the rest retrieved from reference TRBV5-4 and TRBJ1-2, is ETGVTQSPTHLIKTRGQQVTLRCSSQSGHNTVSWYQQALGQGPQFIFQYYREEENGRGNFPPRFSGLQFPNYSSELNVNALELDDSALYLCASSLALGTGGYGYTFGSGTRLTVV.

The rearrangement joins TRBV2 to TRBJ1-6, with 7 bases identical to TRBD1. Germline CDR1 and CDR2: SNHLY and FYNNEI. The V gene end was trimmed by 8 bases and the J gene end by 8 bases; junction bases not matched to a gene: 6. The CDR3 is 13 amino acids. The DNA for the CDR3 is TGTGCCAGCTGTACAGGGGAAGATTCACCCCTCCACTTT. This codes for CASCTGEDSPLHF.

The rearrangement joins TRBV11-3 to TRBJ2-1; a weak D match, TRBD2 (11 bases). The CDR3 has 18 residues. The germline gives CDR1 SGHNT, CDR2 YENEEA. V was shortened by 4 bases and J by 9 bases, with 28 bases between the two germline ends. This CDR3 is CASSSPGGQGGLAVEQFF. DNA for the CDR3: TGTGCCAGCAGCTCCCCAGGCGGACAGGGGGGACTAGCGGTTGAGCAGTTCTTC.

This clone was detected a few times. This chain uses TRBV4-1 with TRBJ2-7; TRBD2 agrees at 11 bases. The germline CDR1 and CDR2 sequences are MGHRA and YSYEKL. The CDR3 spans 15 residues. After removal of 8 bases from V and 1 base from J, the junction contained 7 bases not matched to a gene. Written as DNA, the CDR3 is TGCGCCAGCGGGTTACTAGCGGGAGATTCCTACGAGCAGTACTTC. Its protein is CASGLLAGDSYEQYF.

The rearrangement uses TRBV2 and TRBJ2-5; perhaps TRBD1 as D (5 bases). The CDR3 loop spans 14 amino acids. CDR1 SNHLY and CDR2 FYNNEI come from the germline V gene. V lost 4 bases, J lost 4 bases, and 13 bases lay in between. Written as DNA, the CDR3 is TGTGCCAGCAGTGGCGTGGACAAACGAGAGACCCAGTACTTC. This gives the protein CASSGVDKRETQYF.

In nucleotides, the CDR3 is TGTGCCACCAGCAGAGGAGGAAGTGGAAACACCATATATTTT. It yields the protein CATSRGGSGNTIYF. This chain connects TRBV15 to TRBJ1-3; no clear D. The germline V gene encodes CDR1 LNHNV and CDR2 YYDKDF (reference sequence). The V end lost 1 base, the J end lost 3 bases, and 7 bases lay between the germline ends. The CDR3 has 14 residues.

The gene calls are TRBV12-5 and TRBJ2-7, with D possibly TRBD2 on 5 matching bases. This CDR3 is 15 amino acids long. Per the germline V gene, CDR1 is LGHNT and CDR2 is FRNRAP. Trimming left V 5 bases short and J 0 bases short, with 14 bases between. The CDR3 protein is CASGNGVISSYEQYV. In DNA form, the CDR3 reads TGTGCTAGTGGTAACGGGGTGATTAGCTCCTACGAGCAGTACGTC.

The V and J genes are TRBV5-8 and TRBJ1-2, with D possibly matching TRBD1 (6 bases). Trimming removed 1 base at V and 6 bases at J, with 13 bases between. The CDR3 sequence is 14 residues long. Germline loops: CDR1 SGHTS, CDR2 YDEGEE. CDR3 in amino acids: CASSLFLGGHGYTF. CDR3 in DNA: TGTGCCAGCAGCTTGTTCCTGGGGGGGCATGGCTACACCTTC.

CDR3 coding DNA: TGTGCCAGCAGCTTAAAAGCTTACAGGGGAACAGATACGCAGTATTTT. Translation: CASSLKAYRGTDTQYF. The rearrangement links TRBV7-2 to TRBJ2-3; 7 bases agree with TRBD1. CDR1 SGHTA and CDR2 FQGNSA come from the germline V gene. Trimming at V came to 2 bases and at J to 3 bases, leaving 8 bases not matched to a gene. The length of the CDR3 is 16 residues.

This chain links TRBV14 with TRBJ1-2; TRBD1 matches at 7 bases. Trimming took 5 bases from V and 4 from J; bases not matched to a gene: 13. CDR3 length: 16 amino acids. Germline V gene lookup returns CDR1 SGHDN and CDR2 FVKESK. This CDR3 reads CASSSSGQALTYGYTF. CDR3 nucleotide sequence: TGTGCCAGCAGCTCATCCGGACAGGCCCTAACCTATGGCTACACCTTC.

The CDR3 nucleotides are TGTGCCAGCCTCACAAATTCCTACAATGAGCAGTTCTTC. The encoded protein is CASLTNSYNEQFF. This chain connects TRBV7-9 to TRBJ2-1; D gene uncertain. The CDR3 is made up of 13 amino acids. V lost 8 bases, J lost 1 base, and 9 bases lay in between. Germline V lookup: CDR1 SEHNR, CDR2 FQNEAQ (reference sequence).

The chain couples TRBV19 to TRBJ2-5, with D hard to call. Per the germline V gene, CDR1 is LNHDA and CDR2 is SQIVND (reference sequence). CDR3 size: 14 residues. V was cut by 5 bases and J by 2 bases, with 12 bases left in between. The CDR3 nucleotides are TGTGCCAGTAGTTACGGGTTGTGGCAAGAGACCCAGTACTTC. This sequence encodes CASSYGLWQETQYF.

The chain carries TRBV6-2 or TRBV6-3 and TRBJ1-6; D remains unclear. Germline lookup yields CDR1 MNHEY and CDR2 SVGEGT. The CDR3 loop spans 16 amino acids. With 4 bases removed from V and 7 bases from J, the gap between germline ends came to 17 bases. The CDR3 DNA is TGTGCCAGCAGTTTTCGGACGGGAGTCCTAAATTCACCCCTCCACTTT. This sequence encodes CASSFRTGVLNSPLHF.

The chain links TRBV6-1 to TRBJ1-4; no definite D call. This CDR3 is 12 amino acids long. From germline, CDR1 is MNHNS and CDR2 SASEGT. V dropped 2 bases and J dropped 7 bases, with 5 bases sitting between them. CDR3 sequence: CASSELAEKLFF. CDR3 nucleotides: TGTGCCAGCAGTGAATTAGCTGAAAAACTGTTTTTT.

This rearrangement joins TRBV24-1 to TRBJ2-3; the D gene is possibly TRBD2 (6 bases). The CDR3 has 17 residues. V was pared by 3 bases and J by 2 bases, with 17 bases between. The germline CDR1 and CDR2 sequences are KGHDR and SFDVKD. The CDR3 DNA is TGTGCCACCAGTGATGCCCGATGGCGGGGAACCACAGATACGCAGTATTTT. Translated, it gives CATSDARWRGTTDTQYF.

The V gene is TRBV28, the J gene TRBJ1-4; 9 nucleotides agree with TRBD1. J gave up 17 bases and V 2 bases, and 6 bases lay outside the gene matches. Germline CDR1 and CDR2: MDHEN and SYDVKM. There are 12 residues in the CDR3. The CDR3 DNA sequence: TGTGCCAGCAGTTTAGTGGACAGGGGTTCTTTTTTT. Translated, it gives CASSLVDRGSFF.

The rearrangement uses TRBV11-2 and TRBJ2-3; D gene unclear. Trimming shortened V by 2 bases and J by 6 bases, and 6 bases separated the two germline ends. The CDR3 runs to 12 residues. Germline V CDR1 and CDR2: SGHAT, FQNNGV. The CDR3 spells CASSLQMDTQYF. The CDR3 bases are TGTGCCAGCAGCTTACAGATGGATACGCAGTATTTT.